This T cell receptor (beta chain) was identified in a study of blood T cell repertoires in COVID-19. As for the study in general: Samples of COVID-19 (acute and convalescent) were obtained from the United States, Italy and Spain. The analysed material was cDNA or gDNA that came from T cells, B-cell-depleted T cells, or PBMCs.

This clone was detected a few times. V gave up 6 bases and J gave up 0 bases, with 12 bases separating them. CDR1 and CDR2 (germline): LNHDA, SQIVND (reference sequence). CDR3 length: 15 residues. In the study's own analysis: The authors estimated nucleated cell counts from reference gene primer amplification. Libraries were prepared by immunoSEQ multiplex PCR; TCRdb keeps only in-frame clonotypes and omits some of them. The V and J calls and clone size come from that table; D and trimming were worked out from the DNA. Counted here are about 200,000 clones, nearly 90% occurring once; the ten biggest clones make up roughly 5.6%.

Sequencing was performed on peripheral blood. The rearrangement links TRBV19 to TRBJ2-1, with a possible D match to TRBD2 (5 bases). This receptor was obtained from a middle-aged woman who had recovered from COVID-19. CDR3 protein: CASSPSFSSYNEQFF. CDR3 DNA sequence: TGTGCCAGTAGCCCTAGCTTCAGCTCCTACAATGAGCAGTTCTTC.